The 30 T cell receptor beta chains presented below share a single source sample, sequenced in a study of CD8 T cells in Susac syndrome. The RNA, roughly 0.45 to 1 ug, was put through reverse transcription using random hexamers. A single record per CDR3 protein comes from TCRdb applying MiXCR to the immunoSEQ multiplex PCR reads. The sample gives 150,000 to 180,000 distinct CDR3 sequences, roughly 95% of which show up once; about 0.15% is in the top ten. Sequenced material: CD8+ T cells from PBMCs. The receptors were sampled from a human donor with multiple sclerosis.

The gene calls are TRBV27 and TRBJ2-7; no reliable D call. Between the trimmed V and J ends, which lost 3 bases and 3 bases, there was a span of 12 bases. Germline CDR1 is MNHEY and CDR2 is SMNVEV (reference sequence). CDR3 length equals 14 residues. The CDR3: CASSLLSSNYEQYF. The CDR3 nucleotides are TGTGCCAGCAGTTTGCTCTCCTCTAACTACGAGCAGTACTTC.

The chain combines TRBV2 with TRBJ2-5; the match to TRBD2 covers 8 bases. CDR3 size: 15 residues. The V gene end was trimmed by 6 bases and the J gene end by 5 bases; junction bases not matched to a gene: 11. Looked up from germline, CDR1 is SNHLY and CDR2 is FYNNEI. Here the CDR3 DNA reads TGTGCCAGCAGGGTACGCCGAGCGGGGGCGGAGACCCAGTACTTC. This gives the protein CASRVRRAGAETQYF.

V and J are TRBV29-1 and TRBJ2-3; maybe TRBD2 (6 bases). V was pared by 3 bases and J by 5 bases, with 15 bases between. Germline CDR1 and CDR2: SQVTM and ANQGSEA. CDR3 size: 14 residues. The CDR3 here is CSVDGTLGKDTQYF. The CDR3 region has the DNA TGCAGCGTTGACGGGACTCTCGGAAAAGATACGCAGTATTTT.

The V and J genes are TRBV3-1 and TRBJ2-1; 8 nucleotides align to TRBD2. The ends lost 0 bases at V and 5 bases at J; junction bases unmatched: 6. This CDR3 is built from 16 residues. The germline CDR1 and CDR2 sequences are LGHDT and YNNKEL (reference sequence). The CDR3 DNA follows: TGTGCCAGCAGCCAAGATACGGGGGGGCCCCACAATGAGCAGTTCTTC. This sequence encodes CASSQDTGGPHNEQFF.

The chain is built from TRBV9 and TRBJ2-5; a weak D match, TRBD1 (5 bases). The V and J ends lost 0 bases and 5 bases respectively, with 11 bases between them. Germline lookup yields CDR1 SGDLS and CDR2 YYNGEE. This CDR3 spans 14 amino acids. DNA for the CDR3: TGTGCCAGCAGCGTAGATGGGGCCTGGGAGACCCAGTACTTC. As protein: CASSVDGAWETQYF.

The chain's CDR3 is CASSLVLGAYETQYF. The CDR3 DNA reads as TGTGCCAGCAGCTTAGTTCTGGGGGCATATGAGACCCAGTACTTC. J is TRBJ2-5 and V is TRBV7-9; the D gene is possibly TRBD1 (6 bases). Germline CDR1 and CDR2: SEHNR and FQNEAQ (reference sequence). The CDR3 extends over 15 amino acids. Trimming cost V 1 base and J 5 bases, with 14 bases left between them. The full variable domain, its missing parts supplied by reference TRBV7-9 and TRBJ2-5, is DTGVSQNPRHKITKRGQNVTFRCDPISEHNRLYWYRQTLGQGPEFLTYFQNEAQLEKSRLLSDRFSAERPKGSFSTLEIQRTEQGDSAMYLCASSLVLGAYETQYFGPGTRLLVL.

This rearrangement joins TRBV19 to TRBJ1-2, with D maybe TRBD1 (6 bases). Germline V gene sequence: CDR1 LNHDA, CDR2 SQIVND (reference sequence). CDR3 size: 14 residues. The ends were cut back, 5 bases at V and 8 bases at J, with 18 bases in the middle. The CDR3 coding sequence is TGTGCCAGTAGTCCCCCGTGGGGGGGCATAGGCTACACCTTC. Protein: CASSPPWGGIGYTF.

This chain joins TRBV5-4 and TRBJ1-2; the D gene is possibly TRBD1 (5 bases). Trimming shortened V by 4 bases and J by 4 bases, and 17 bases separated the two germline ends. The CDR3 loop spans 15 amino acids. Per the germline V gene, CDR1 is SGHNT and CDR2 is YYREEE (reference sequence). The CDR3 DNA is TGTGCCAGCAGCCGGTATGGGGGGGAGGCCTATGGCTACACCTTC. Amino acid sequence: CASSRYGGEAYGYTF. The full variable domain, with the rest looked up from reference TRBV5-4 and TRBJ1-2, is ETGVTQSPTHLIKTRGQQVTLRCSSQSGHNTVSWYQQALGQGPQFIFQYYREEENGRGNFPPRFSGLQFPNYSSELNVNALELDDSALYLCASSRYGGEAYGYTFGSGTRLTVV.

Here the CDR3 DNA reads TGTGCCACCAGGGGGACAGGGGGGACCTACGAGCAGTACTTC. Its translation: CATRGTGGTYEQYF. This rearrangement joins TRBV15 to TRBJ2-7; 11 bases are shared with TRBD1. J gave up 2 bases and V 6 bases, and 3 bases lay outside the gene matches. This CDR3 comprises 14 residues. Germline CDR1 and CDR2: LNHNV and YYDKDF (reference sequence).

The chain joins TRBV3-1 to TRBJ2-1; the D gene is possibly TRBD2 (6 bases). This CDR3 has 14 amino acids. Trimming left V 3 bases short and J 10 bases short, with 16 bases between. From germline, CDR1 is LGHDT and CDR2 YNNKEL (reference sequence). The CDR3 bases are TGTGCCAGCAGCCATCGGGAGTCTAAGTTGGAGCAGTTCTTC. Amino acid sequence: CASSHRESKLEQFF.

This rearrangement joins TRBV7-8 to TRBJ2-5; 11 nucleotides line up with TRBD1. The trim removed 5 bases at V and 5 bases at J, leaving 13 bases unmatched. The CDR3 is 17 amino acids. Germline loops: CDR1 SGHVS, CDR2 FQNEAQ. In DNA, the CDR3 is TGTGCCAGCAGCCCTACCTTGGGGACAGGGGGTTTGGAGACCCAGTACTTC. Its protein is CASSPTLGTGGLETQYF.

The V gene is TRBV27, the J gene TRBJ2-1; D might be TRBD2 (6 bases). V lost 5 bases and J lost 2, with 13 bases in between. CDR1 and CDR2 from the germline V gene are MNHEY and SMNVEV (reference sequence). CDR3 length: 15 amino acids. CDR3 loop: CASSPAGRAYNEQFF. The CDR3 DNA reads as TGTGCCAGCAGTCCCGCGGGGCGGGCCTACAATGAGCAGTTCTTC.

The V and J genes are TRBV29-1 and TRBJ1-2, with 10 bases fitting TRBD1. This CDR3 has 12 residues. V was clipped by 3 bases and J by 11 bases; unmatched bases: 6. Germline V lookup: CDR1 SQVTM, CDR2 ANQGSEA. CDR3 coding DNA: TGCAGCGTTGAGGGGACAGGGGAGATTTACACCTTC. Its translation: CSVEGTGEIYTF.

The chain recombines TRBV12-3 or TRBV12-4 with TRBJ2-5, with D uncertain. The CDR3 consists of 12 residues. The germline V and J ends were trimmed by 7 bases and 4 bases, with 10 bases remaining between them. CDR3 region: CASTLFGETQYF. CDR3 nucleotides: TGTGCCAGCACTCTGTTCGGAGAGACCCAGTACTTC.

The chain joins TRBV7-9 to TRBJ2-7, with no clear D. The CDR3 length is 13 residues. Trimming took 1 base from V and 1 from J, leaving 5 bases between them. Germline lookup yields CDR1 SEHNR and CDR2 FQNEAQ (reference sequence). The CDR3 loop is CASSLELSYEQYV. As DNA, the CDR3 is TGTGCCAGCAGCTTAGAGCTTTCCTACGAGCAGTACGTC.

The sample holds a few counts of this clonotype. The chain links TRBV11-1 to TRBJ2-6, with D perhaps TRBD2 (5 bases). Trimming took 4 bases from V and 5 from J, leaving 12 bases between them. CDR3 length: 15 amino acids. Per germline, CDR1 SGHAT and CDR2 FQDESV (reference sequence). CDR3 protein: CASSSAGFWANVLTF. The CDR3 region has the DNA TGTGCCAGCAGCTCCGCGGGCTTCTGGGCCAACGTCCTGACTTTC.

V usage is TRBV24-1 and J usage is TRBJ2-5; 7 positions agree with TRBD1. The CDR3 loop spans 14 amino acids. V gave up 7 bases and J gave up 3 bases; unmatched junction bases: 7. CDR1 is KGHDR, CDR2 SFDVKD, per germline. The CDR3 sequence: CATRATGYEETQYF. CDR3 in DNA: TGTGCCACCAGAGCGACAGGGTATGAAGAGACCCAGTACTTC.

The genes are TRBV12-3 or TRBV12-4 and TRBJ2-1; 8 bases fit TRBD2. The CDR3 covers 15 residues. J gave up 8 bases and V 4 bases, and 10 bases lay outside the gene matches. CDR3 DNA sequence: TGTGCCAGCAGTTCACAGCGGGGGCCAAGGTATGAGCAGTTCTTC. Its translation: CASSSQRGPRYEQFF.

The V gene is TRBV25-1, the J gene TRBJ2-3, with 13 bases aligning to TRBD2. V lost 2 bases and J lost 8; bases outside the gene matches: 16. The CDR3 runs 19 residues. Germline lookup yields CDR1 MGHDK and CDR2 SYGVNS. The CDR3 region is CASSEGGRGLAGAPGTQYF. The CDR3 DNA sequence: TGTGCCAGCAGTGAAGGCGGTAGAGGACTAGCGGGGGCCCCCGGTACGCAGTATTTT.

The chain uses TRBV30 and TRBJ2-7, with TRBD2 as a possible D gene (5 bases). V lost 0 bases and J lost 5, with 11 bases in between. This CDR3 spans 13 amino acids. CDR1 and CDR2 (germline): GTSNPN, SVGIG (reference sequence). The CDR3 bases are TGTGCCTGGAGTGTATGGGGAGCGGACGAGCAGTACTTC. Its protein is CAWSVWGADEQYF.

CDR3 in DNA: TGCAGTGCTAGTCCAGGGGGTGACAATGAGCAGTTCTTC. It specifies CSASPGGDNEQFF. The V and J genes are TRBV20-1 and TRBJ2-1, with 7 bases identical to TRBD1. Looked up from germline, CDR1 is DFQATT and CDR2 is SNEGSKA (reference sequence). This CDR3 has 13 amino acids. The junction had 4 bases not matched to a gene; V was cut back by 3 bases and J by 5 bases.

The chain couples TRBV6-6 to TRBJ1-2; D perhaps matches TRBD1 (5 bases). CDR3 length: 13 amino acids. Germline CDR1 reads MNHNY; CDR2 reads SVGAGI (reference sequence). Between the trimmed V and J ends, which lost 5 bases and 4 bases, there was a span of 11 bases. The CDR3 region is CASSQDTIYGYTF. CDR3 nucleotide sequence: TGTGCCAGCAGTCAGGACACCATCTATGGCTACACCTTC.

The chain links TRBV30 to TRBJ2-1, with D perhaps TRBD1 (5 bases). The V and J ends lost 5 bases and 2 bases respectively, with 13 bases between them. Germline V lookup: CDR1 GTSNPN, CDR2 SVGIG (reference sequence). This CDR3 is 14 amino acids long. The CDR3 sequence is CAWARDGPYNEQFF. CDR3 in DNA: TGTGCCTGGGCCAGGGATGGACCCTACAATGAGCAGTTCTTC.

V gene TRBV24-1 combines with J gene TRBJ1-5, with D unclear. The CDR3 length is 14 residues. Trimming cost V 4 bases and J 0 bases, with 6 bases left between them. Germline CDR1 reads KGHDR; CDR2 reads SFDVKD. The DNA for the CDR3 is TGTGCCACCAGTGACCGTAATAGCAATCAGCCCCAGCATTTT. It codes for CATSDRNSNQPQHF.

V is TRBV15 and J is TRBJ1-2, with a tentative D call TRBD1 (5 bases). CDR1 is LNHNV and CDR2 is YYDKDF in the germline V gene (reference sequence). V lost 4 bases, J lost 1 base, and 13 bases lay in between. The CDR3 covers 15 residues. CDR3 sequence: CATSNARGLNYGYTF. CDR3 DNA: TGTGCCACCAGCAACGCTCGGGGCCTTAACTATGGCTACACCTTC.

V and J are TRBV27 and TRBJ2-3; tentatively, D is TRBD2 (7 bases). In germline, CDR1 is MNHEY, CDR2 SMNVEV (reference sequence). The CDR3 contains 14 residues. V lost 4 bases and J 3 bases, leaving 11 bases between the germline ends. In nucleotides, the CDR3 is TGTGCCAGCAGTTGGGGGGGGCCGACAGATACGCAGTATTTT. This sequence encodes CASSWGGPTDTQYF.

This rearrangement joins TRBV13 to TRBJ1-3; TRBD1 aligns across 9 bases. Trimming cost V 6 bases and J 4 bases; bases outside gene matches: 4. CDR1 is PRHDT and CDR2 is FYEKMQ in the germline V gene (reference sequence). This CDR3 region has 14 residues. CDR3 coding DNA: TGTGCCAGCAGGCGGACAGGGGAGGGAAACACCATATATTTT. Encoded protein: CASRRTGEGNTIYF. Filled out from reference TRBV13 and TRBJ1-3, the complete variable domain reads AAGVIQSPRHLIKEKRETATLKCYPIPRHDTVYWYQQGPGQDPQFLISFYEKMQSDKGSIPDRFSAQQFSDYHSELNMSSLELGDSALYFCASRRTGEGNTIYFGEGSWLTVV.

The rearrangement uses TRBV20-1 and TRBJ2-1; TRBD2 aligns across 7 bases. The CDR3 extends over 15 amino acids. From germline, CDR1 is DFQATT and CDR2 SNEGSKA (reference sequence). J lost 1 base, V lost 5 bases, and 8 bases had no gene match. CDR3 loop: CSAPSRGGSYNEQFF. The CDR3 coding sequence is TGCAGTGCTCCATCACGCGGGGGTTCCTACAATGAGCAGTTCTTC.

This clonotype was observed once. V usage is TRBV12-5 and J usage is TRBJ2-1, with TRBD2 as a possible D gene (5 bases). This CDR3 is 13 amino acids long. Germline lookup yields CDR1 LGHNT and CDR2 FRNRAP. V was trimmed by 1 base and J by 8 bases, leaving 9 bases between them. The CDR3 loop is CASGLEAADEQFF. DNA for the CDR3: TGTGCTAGTGGTTTGGAAGCGGCAGATGAGCAGTTCTTC.

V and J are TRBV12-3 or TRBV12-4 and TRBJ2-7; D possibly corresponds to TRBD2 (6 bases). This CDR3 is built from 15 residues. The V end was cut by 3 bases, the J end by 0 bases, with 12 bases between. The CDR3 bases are TGTGCCAGCAGTTTGTGGGCGGGGCCCTCCTACGAGCAGTACGTC. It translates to CASSLWAGPSYEQYV.